The 31 T cell receptor beta chains reported below all come from one sample, sequenced in a study of shared clonotypes between healthy human individuals. The assay was immunoSEQ multiplex PCR, and TCRdb's table has in-frame clones only and misses some. Here the sample spans 600,000 to 800,000 clones, about two thirds being singletons. Sample: memory CD4+ T cells sorted from blood. Subset meaning: CD45RA-negative fraction. The receptors were gathered from a woman aged 25 to 39 in good health.

This clone was observed many times. The chain employs TRBV11-2 and TRBJ2-7; TRBD1 aligns across 7 bases. Germline V gives CDR1 SGHAT, CDR2 FQNNGV. Trimming cost V 4 bases and J 6 bases; bases outside gene matches: 12. The CDR3 covers 15 residues. CDR3 protein: CASSSRGPGRVEQYF. CDR3 bases: TGTGCCAGCAGCTCGAGGGGGCCGGGAAGGGTCGAGCAGTACTTC. Based on the CDR3 plus reference TRBV11-2 and TRBJ2-7, the full variable domain is EAGVAQSPRYKIIEKRQSVAFWCNPISGHATLYWYQQILGQGPKLLIQFQNNGVVDDSQLPKDRFSAERLKGVDSTLKIQPAKLEDSAVYLCASSSRGPGRVEQYFGPGTRLTVT.

This clone was picked up one time. This chain links TRBV4-1 with TRBJ2-2; D not resolved. The V gene's germline CDR1 is MGHRA and CDR2 YSYEKL. The CDR3 is made up of 16 amino acids. The germline V and J ends were trimmed by 0 bases and 3 bases, with 11 bases remaining between them. The CDR3 protein is CASSQETDGHTGELFF. The CDR3 DNA reads as TGCGCCAGCAGCCAAGAAACCGACGGGCACACCGGGGAGCTGTTTTTT.

This sequence joins TRBV5-5 and TRBJ2-3; 10 bases fit TRBD2. The ends lost 3 bases at V and 2 bases at J; junction bases unmatched: 12. CDR1 is SGHKS and CDR2 is YYEKEE in the germline V gene (reference sequence). The CDR3 spans 18 residues. In DNA form, the CDR3 reads TGTGCCAGCAGCTCCCACAGTTCCGGGACTAGCGCCACAGATACGCAGTATTTT. Its protein is CASSSHSSGTSATDTQYF.

The V gene is TRBV9, the J gene TRBJ2-5; 7 bases are shared with TRBD2. The V and J ends lost 1 base and 2 bases, in that order; junction bases with no gene match: 5. CDR1 and CDR2 from the germline V gene are SGDLS and YYNGEE. The CDR3 consists of 15 residues. Here the CDR3 reads CASSVSLAEQETQYF. The CDR3 DNA reads as TGTGCCAGCAGCGTATCCCTAGCGGAACAAGAGACCCAGTACTTC. The variable domain in full, with the rest retrieved from reference TRBV9 and TRBJ2-5, is DSGVTQTPKHLITATGQRVTLRCSPRSGDLSVYWYQQSLDQGLQFLIQYYNGEERAKGNILERFSAQQFPDLHSELNLSSLELGDSALYFCASSVSLAEQETQYFGPGTRLLVL.

J is TRBJ1-2 and V is TRBV6-1; 9 nucleotides agree with TRBD1. The CDR3 runs to 15 residues. The germline CDR1 and CDR2 sequences are MNHNS and SASEGT. V shed 2 bases and J 7 bases; nucleotides not matched to a gene: 8. CDR3 sequence reads: CASSEWTGVFGGYTF. The CDR3 DNA follows: TGTGCCAGCAGTGAATGGACAGGGGTATTCGGTGGCTACACCTTC.

The V gene is TRBV19, the J gene TRBJ1-5, with 7 nucleotides matching TRBD1. CDR1 and CDR2 from the germline V gene are LNHDA and SQIVND (reference sequence). V lost 2 bases, J lost 1 base, and 2 bases stayed unmatched. The CDR3 totals 15 residues. The CDR3 spells CASSITGQSNQPQHF. CDR3 nucleotides: TGTGCCAGTAGTATAACGGGACAGAGCAATCAGCCCCAGCATTTT.

V gene TRBV5-8 combines with J gene TRBJ2-3; D is perhaps TRBD2 (5 bases). The germline V gene encodes CDR1 SGHTS and CDR2 YDEGEE. The CDR3 spans 16 residues. Trimming stripped 1 base from V and 4 bases from J, with 16 bases between. The CDR3 loop is CASSLFVAPGADTQYF. The CDR3 DNA reads TGTGCCAGCAGCTTGTTCGTCGCCCCCGGGGCAGATACGCAGTATTTT.

The gene calls are TRBV7-8 and TRBJ2-2; D gene unclear. V lost 4 bases and J 6 bases, leaving 12 bases between the germline ends. There are 14 residues in the CDR3. CDR1 and CDR2 (germline): SGHVS, FQNEAQ. DNA for the CDR3: TGTGCCAGCAGCTCCCAGCCGGATTCCGGGGAGCTGTTTTTT. Protein product: CASSSQPDSGELFF.

The genes are TRBV7-2 and TRBJ2-1, with a possible D match to TRBD2 (6 bases). The germline V gene encodes CDR1 SGHTA and CDR2 FQGNSA. The CDR3 consists of 14 residues. The V end lost 1 base, the J end lost 9 bases, and 13 bases lay between the germline ends. The CDR3 region has the DNA TGTGCCAGCAGCTTAGTACGCCTAGCGAGTGAGCAGTTCTTC. Its protein product is CASSLVRLASEQFF.

This chain connects TRBV6-4 to TRBJ1-4; D uncertain. CDR3 size: 13 residues. V lost 6 bases and J 3 bases, leaving 8 bases between the germline ends. Germline V gene lookup returns CDR1 MRHNA and CDR2 SNTAGT. CDR3 nucleotide sequence: TGTGCCAGCAGGGGTGCGGCTAATGAAAAACTGTTTTTT. Translation: CASRGAANEKLFF.

This clone has only a few counts. In DNA form, the CDR3 reads TGTGCCAGCAGTGAAGAGGCGGGTAGGCAGCCCCAGCATTTT. Encoded protein: CASSEEAGRQPQHF. This chain uses TRBV2 with TRBJ1-5; D unresolved. The length of the CDR3 is 14 residues. CDR1 SNHLY and CDR2 FYNNEI come from the germline V gene. The V gene lost 1 base and the J gene lost 7 bases, with 11 bases spanning the gap. Supplemented by reference TRBV2 and TRBJ1-5, the full variable domain reads EPEVTQTPSHQVTQMGQEVILRCVPISNHLYFYWYRQILGQKVEFLVSFYNNEISEKSEIFDDQFSVERPDGSNFTLKIRSTKLEDSAMYFCASSEEAGRQPQHFGDGTRLSIL.

The table lists this clone with a count of one. This chain links TRBV30 with TRBJ1-2; D remains ambiguous. Germline V lookup: CDR1 GTSNPN, CDR2 SVGIG (reference sequence). The CDR3 length is 14 residues. Trimming removed 2 bases at V and 0 bases at J, with 10 bases between. CDR3 nucleotide sequence: TGTGCCTGGAGTAACCCAGGAGCTAACTATGGCTACACCTTC. It is translated as CAWSNPGANYGYTF.

This clone was detected many times. The chain is built from TRBV5-1 and TRBJ2-3, with 12 nucleotides matching TRBD2. V lost 4 bases to trimming and J lost 5 bases; unmatched junction nucleotides: 5. This CDR3 has 15 residues. The germline V gene encodes CDR1 SGHRS and CDR2 YFSETQ. The CDR3 protein is CASSPTSGSEDTQYF. CDR3 bases: TGCGCCAGCAGCCCGACTAGCGGGAGTGAAGATACGCAGTATTTT. Drawing the rest from reference TRBV5-1 and TRBJ2-3, the complete variable domain is KAGVTQTPRYLIKTRGQQVTLSCSPISGHRSVSWYQQTPGQGLQFLFEYFSETQRNKGNFPGRFSGRQFSNSRSEMNVSTLELGDSALYLCASSPTSGSEDTQYFGPGTRLTVL.

This clone was seen many times. The same CDR3 also results from other DNA sequences found in this sample. This chain connects TRBV28 to TRBJ1-3; D possibly corresponds to TRBD1 (5 bases). This CDR3 region has 16 residues. Germline V gene data show CDR1 as MDHEN and CDR2 as SYDVKM. V shed 6 bases and J shed 1 base, with 16 bases lying between them. CDR3 region: CASRPWGLDSGNTIYF. The CDR3 DNA is TGTGCCAGCAGACCATGGGGACTGGATTCTGGAAACACCATATATTTT.

The chain has TRBV27 and TRBJ1-1, with D perhaps TRBD1 (6 bases). The V and J ends lost 0 bases and 4 bases respectively, with 15 bases between them. Germline values: CDR1 MNHEY, CDR2 SMNVEV (reference sequence). CDR3 length: 16 residues. CDR3 bases: TGTGCCAGCAGTTTATCGGCGGCGGGGGGCGGCACTGAAGCTTTCTTT. It yields the protein CASSLSAAGGGTEAFF.

The chain is built from TRBV10-3 and TRBJ2-2, with TRBD2 matching over 9 bases. The germline gives CDR1 ENHRY, CDR2 SYGVKD. The CDR3 sequence is 15 residues long. V lost 6 bases, J lost 7 bases, and 9 bases stayed unmatched. CDR3 protein: CAIRTRGGAGGELFF. CDR3 DNA sequence: TGTGCCATCAGGACCCGCGGGGGGGCTGGCGGGGAGCTGTTTTTT.

The V gene is TRBV18, the J gene TRBJ2-7; TRBD1 aligns across 9 bases. After removal of 8 bases from V and 8 bases from J, the junction contained 10 bases not matched to a gene. Per the germline V gene, CDR1 is KGHSH and CDR2 is LQKENI. The CDR3 sequence is 13 residues long. The CDR3 here is CASTTGTGLKQYF. In DNA, the CDR3 is TGTGCCAGCACAACCGGGACAGGGTTGAAGCAGTACTTC.

V gene TRBV10-3 combines with J gene TRBJ2-2; TRBD2 agrees at 7 bases. With V trimmed by 6 bases and J by 4 bases, 11 bases remained unmatched. Germline V gene lookup returns CDR1 ENHRY and CDR2 SYGVKD. CDR3 size: 16 residues. CDR3 DNA sequence: TGTGCCATCAGGGGACGCGGGGGAATCGGCACCGGGGAGCTGTTTTTT. Its translation is CAIRGRGGIGTGELFF.

The sample holds one count of this clone. The chain joins TRBV5-1 to TRBJ2-1; 7 nucleotides line up with TRBD2. Germline loops: CDR1 SGHRS, CDR2 YFSETQ. The CDR3 sequence is 18 residues long. The ends lost 1 base at V and 8 bases at J; junction bases unmatched: 18. CDR3 sequence: CASSLLGREMGLHDEQFF. The CDR3 DNA is TGCGCCAGCAGCTTGTTAGGGCGGGAGATGGGACTACACGATGAGCAGTTCTTC. Looking up the rest from reference TRBV5-1 and TRBJ2-1 gives the full variable domain: KAGVTQTPRYLIKTRGQQVTLSCSPISGHRSVSWYQQTPGQGLQFLFEYFSETQRNKGNFPGRFSGRQFSNSRSEMNVSTLELGDSALYLCASSLLGREMGLHDEQFFGPGTRLTVL.

This chain joins TRBV15 and TRBJ1-6; TRBD1 aligns across 9 bases. Trimming removed 5 bases from V and 7 bases from J; junction bases left unmatched: 9. This CDR3 spans 16 amino acids. CDR1 is LNHNV and CDR2 is YYDKDF in the germline V gene (reference sequence). The CDR3 loop is CATSSYPGQGNSPLHF. For the CDR3, the DNA is TGTGCCACCAGCTCCTACCCGGGACAGGGAAATTCACCCCTCCACTTT.

This clone occurred a few times. J is TRBJ2-2 and V is TRBV19, with D unresolved. From germline, CDR1 is LNHDA and CDR2 SQIVND (reference sequence). V was clipped by 6 bases and J by 5 bases, with 7 bases between them. CDR3 length: 12 amino acids. CDR3 sequence reads: CASRPLTGELFF. CDR3 DNA sequence: TGTGCCAGTAGGCCGTTGACCGGGGAGCTGTTTTTT.

The chain recombines TRBV6-1 with TRBJ1-2; perhaps TRBD1 as D (5 bases). The CDR3 extends over 14 amino acids. CDR1 and CDR2 (germline): MNHNS, SASEGT. Trimming pared 3 bases from V and 8 bases from J, leaving 16 bases between. CDR3 sequence reads: CASSDSGTHGGYTF. CDR3 sequence (DNA): TGTGCCAGCAGTGACTCCGGGACCCATGGAGGCTACACCTTC.

This sequence joins TRBV5-1 and TRBJ2-7; 11 positions match TRBD2. CDR1 and CDR2 (germline): SGHRS, YFSETQ. The CDR3 spans 17 residues. V trimming: 0 bases; J trimming: 7 bases; junction bases outside the gene matches: 12. This CDR3 reads CASSLVNSGRASGEQYF. CDR3 nucleotide sequence: TGCGCCAGCAGCTTGGTAAATAGCGGGAGGGCCTCGGGGGAGCAGTACTTC.

The chain carries TRBV28 and TRBJ2-3, with D possibly matching TRBD1 (6 bases). This CDR3 contains 16 residues. CDR1 is MDHEN, CDR2 SYDVKM, per germline. The V end lost 6 bases, the J end lost 2 bases, and 18 bases lay between the germline ends. Here the CDR3 DNA reads TGTGCCAGCAGAGCCGCCGGGACACAATACACAGATACGCAGTATTTT. It translates to CASRAAGTQYTDTQYF.

Comments on this clone: A much larger clone differs by one base, so this may be a read error. This same CDR3 is encoded by further DNA sequences in the sample. The chain links TRBV5-6 to TRBJ2-1; D unclear. Germline CDR1 and CDR2: SGHDT and YYEEEE. This CDR3 comprises 11 residues. The ends were cut back, 3 bases at V and 2 bases at J, with 0 bases in the middle. The CDR3 DNA follows: TGTGCCAGCAGCTCCTACAATGAGCAGTTCTTC. It specifies CASSSYNEQFF.

The V call is TRBV5-4, the J call TRBJ1-1; 7 bases align to TRBD1. This CDR3 region has 17 residues. Per germline, CDR1 SGHNT and CDR2 YYREEE (reference sequence). After removal of 2 bases from V and 4 bases from J, the junction contained 14 bases not matched to a gene. The CDR3 region is CASSFRGQGGRGTEAFF. CDR3 nucleotide sequence: TGTGCCAGCAGCTTTCGAGGCCAAGGGGGCCGGGGCACTGAAGCTTTCTTT.

The chain couples TRBV28 to TRBJ2-3; D is undetermined. V lost 3 bases and J lost 3, with 10 bases in between. Per the germline V gene, CDR1 is MDHEN and CDR2 is SYDVKM. This CDR3 contains 14 residues. The CDR3 bases are TGTGCCAGCAGTTTCCCCTCGGCGACAGATACGCAGTATTTT. Translating gives CASSFPSATDTQYF.

This clone was observed once. This rearrangement joins TRBV7-8 to TRBJ2-5; D remains ambiguous. Between the trimmed V and J ends, which lost 6 bases and 5 bases, there was a span of 10 bases. Germline CDR1 reads SGHVS; CDR2 reads FQNEAQ. The CDR3 loop spans 12 amino acids. This CDR3 reads CASRPSGETQYF. The CDR3 DNA reads as TGTGCCAGCAGGCCGAGTGGGGAGACCCAGTACTTC.

The chain combines TRBV15 with TRBJ2-7, with D possibly being TRBD1 (6 bases). The CDR3 length is 12 residues. V was cut by 1 base and J by 10 bases, with 11 bases left in between. Looked up from germline, CDR1 is LNHNV and CDR2 is YYDKDF (reference sequence). The CDR3 coding sequence is TGTGCCACCAGCAGAGCTACAGGGCCTCAGTACTTC. Translation: CATSRATGPQYF.

The sample holds one count of this clone. The V gene is TRBV5-6, the J gene TRBJ2-6; D unclear. The CDR3 covers 16 residues. CDR1 and CDR2 from the germline V gene are SGHDT and YYEEEE. V lost 0 bases and J 0 bases, leaving 7 bases between the germline ends. In nucleotides, the CDR3 is TGTGCCAGCAGCTTGGTGGCACCCTCTGGGGCCAACGTCCTGACTTTC. Its translation: CASSLVAPSGANVLTF.

J is TRBJ1-4 and V is TRBV13, with 8 bases identical to TRBD1. The CDR3 length is 15 residues. Germline V lookup: CDR1 PRHDT, CDR2 FYEKMQ (reference sequence). J was trimmed by 3 bases and V by 4 bases; bases with no gene match: 4. The CDR3, as DNA: TGTGCCAGCAGCTCCTACAGGGGGTCTAATGAAAAACTGTTTTTT. The encoded protein is CASSSYRGSNEKLFF.